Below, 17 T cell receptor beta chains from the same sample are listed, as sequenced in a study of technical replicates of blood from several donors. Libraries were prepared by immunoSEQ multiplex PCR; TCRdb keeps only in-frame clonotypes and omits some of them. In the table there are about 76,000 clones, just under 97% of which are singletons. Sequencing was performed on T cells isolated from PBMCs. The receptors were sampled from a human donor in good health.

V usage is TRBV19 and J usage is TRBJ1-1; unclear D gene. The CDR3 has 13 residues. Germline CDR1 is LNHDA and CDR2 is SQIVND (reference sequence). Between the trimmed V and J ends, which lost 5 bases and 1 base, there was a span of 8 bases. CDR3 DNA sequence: TGTGCCAGTAGTCCGCGGGGGAACACTGAAGCTTTCTTT. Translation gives CASSPRGNTEAFF. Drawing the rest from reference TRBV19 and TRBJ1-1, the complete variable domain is DGGITQSPKYLFRKEGQNVTLSCEQNLNHDAMYWYRQDPGQGLRLIYYSQIVNDFQKGDIAEGYSVSREKKESFPLTVTSAQKNPTAFYLCASSPRGNTEAFFGQGTRLTVV.

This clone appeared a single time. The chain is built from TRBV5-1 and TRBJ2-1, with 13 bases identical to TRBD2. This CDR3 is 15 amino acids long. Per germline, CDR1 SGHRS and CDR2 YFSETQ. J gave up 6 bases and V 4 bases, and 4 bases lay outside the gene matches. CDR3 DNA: TGCGCCAGCAGCGCGGGACTAGCGGGGATCAATGAGCAGTTCTTC. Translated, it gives CASSAGLAGINEQFF.

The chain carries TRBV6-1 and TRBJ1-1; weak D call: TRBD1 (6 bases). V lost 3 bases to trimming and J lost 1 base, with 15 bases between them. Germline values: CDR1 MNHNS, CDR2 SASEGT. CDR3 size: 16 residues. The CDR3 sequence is CASSDRPGHKNTEAFF. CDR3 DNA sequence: TGTGCCAGCAGTGACCGCCCGGGACATAAGAACACTGAAGCTTTCTTT.

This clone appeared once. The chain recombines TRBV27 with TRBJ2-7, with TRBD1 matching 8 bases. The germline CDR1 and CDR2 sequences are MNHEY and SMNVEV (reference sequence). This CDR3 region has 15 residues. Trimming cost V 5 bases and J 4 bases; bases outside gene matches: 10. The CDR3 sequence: CASSPGAGGQYEQYF. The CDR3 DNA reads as TGTGCCAGCAGTCCAGGGGCAGGGGGCCAGTACGAGCAGTACTTC.

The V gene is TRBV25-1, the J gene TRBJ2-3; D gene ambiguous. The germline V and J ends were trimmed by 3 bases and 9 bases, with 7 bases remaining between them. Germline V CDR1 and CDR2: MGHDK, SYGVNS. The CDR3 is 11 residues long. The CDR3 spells CASSDYQTQYF. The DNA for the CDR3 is TGTGCCAGCAGTGATTACCAGACGCAGTATTTT.

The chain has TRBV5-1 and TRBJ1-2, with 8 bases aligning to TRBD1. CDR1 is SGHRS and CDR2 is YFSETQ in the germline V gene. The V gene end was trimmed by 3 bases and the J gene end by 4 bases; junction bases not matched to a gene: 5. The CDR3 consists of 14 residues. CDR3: CASSSTGESYGYTF. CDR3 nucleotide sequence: TGCGCCAGCAGCTCGACAGGGGAATCCTATGGCTACACCTTC.

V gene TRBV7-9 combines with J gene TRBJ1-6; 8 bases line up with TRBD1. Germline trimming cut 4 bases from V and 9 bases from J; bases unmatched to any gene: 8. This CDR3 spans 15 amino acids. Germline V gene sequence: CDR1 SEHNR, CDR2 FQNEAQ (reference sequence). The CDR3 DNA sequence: TGTGCCAGCAGCTATTACAGGGGGAGGGGTTCACCCCTCCACTTT. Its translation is CASSYYRGRGSPLHF.

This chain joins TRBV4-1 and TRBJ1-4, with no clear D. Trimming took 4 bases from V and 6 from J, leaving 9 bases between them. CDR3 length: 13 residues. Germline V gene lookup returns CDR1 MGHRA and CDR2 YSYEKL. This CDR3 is CASSPALHEKLFF. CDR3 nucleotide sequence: TGCGCCAGCAGCCCTGCACTCCATGAAAAACTGTTTTTT.

CDR3: CASSENLGPVSGNTIYF. The CDR3 nucleotides read TGTGCCAGCAGTGAGAATTTGGGCCCAGTATCTGGAAACACCATATATTTT. V and J are TRBV2 and TRBJ1-3; D unresolved. The V end lost 3 bases, the J end lost 1 base, and 16 bases lay between the germline ends. The length of the CDR3 is 17 residues. CDR1 and CDR2 (germline): SNHLY, FYNNEI.

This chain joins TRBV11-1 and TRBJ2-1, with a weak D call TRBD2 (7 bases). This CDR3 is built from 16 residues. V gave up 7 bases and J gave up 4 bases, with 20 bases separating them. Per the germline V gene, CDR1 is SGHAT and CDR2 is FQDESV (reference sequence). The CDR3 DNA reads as TGTGCCAGCACCTGGGGGCGGGGGCCCAAGTACAATGAGCAGTTCTTC. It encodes CASTWGRGPKYNEQFF.

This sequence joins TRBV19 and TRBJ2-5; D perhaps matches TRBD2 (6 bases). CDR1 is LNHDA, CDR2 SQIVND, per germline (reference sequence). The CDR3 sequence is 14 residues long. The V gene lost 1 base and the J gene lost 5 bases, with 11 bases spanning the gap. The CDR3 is CASSIGGGVETQYF. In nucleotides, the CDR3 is TGTGCCAGTAGTATAGGTGGAGGGGTGGAGACCCAGTACTTC.

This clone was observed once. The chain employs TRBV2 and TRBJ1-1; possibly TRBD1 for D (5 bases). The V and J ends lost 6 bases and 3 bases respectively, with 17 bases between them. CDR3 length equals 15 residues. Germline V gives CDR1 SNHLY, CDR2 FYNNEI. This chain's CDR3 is CASRRVGGVDTEAFF. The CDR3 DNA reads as TGTGCCAGCAGGAGGGTGGGGGGGGTAGACACTGAAGCTTTCTTT.

CDR3 protein: CASSQTGQAFYGYTF. CDR3 coding DNA: TGCGCCAGCAGCCAAACGGGACAGGCTTTCTATGGCTACACCTTC. The chain joins TRBV4-1 to TRBJ1-2; 8 nucleotides match TRBD1. Germline values: CDR1 MGHRA, CDR2 YSYEKL. V gave up 2 bases and J gave up 4 bases; unmatched junction bases: 6. The length of the CDR3 is 15 residues.

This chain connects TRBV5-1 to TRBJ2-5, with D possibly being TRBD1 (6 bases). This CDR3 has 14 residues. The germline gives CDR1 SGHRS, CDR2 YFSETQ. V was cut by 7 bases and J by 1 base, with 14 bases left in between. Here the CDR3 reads CASQSTGPQETQYF. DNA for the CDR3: TGCGCCAGCCAATCCACAGGGCCCCAAGAGACCCAGTACTTC.

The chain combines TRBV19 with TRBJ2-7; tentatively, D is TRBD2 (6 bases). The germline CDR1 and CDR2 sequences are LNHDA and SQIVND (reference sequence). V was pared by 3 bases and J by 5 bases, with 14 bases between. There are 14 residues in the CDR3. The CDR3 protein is CASSILSGENEQYF. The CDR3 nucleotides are TGTGCCAGTAGTATTCTGTCGGGAGAGAACGAGCAGTACTTC. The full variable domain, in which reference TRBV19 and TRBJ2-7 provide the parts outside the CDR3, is DGGITQSPKYLFRKEGQNVTLSCEQNLNHDAMYWYRQDPGQGLRLIYYSQIVNDFQKGDIAEGYSVSREKKESFPLTVTSAQKNPTAFYLCASSILSGENEQYFGPGTRLTVT.

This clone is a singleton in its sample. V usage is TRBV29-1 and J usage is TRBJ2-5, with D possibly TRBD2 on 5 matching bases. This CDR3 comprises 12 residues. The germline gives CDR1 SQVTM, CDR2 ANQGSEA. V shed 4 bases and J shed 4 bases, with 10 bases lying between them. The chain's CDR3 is CSVVTRAETQYF. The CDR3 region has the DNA TGCAGCGTTGTCACTAGGGCAGAGACCCAGTACTTC.

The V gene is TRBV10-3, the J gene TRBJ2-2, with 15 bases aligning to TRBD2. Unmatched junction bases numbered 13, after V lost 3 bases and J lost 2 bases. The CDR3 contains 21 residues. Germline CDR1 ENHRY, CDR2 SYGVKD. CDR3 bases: TGTGCCATCAGTGATTTTTATGTGGGGACTAGCGGGAGGTCTAACACCGGGGAGCTGTTTTTT. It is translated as CAISDFYVGTSGRSNTGELFF.